Following are 14 T cell receptor beta chains from one sample sequenced in a study of CD8+CD57+ T cells in acquired aplastic anemia. Template material for TCR beta VDJ and CDR3 profiling consisted of genomic DNA. TCRdb reanalysed the reads using MiXCR and keeps one entry per CDR3 protein. The sample consists of 180,000 or so distinct CDR3 sequences, approximately 49% of them appearing once. The sample taken for sequencing was sorted CD4+, CD8+, or CD8+CD57+ T cells (not recorded which) from PBMCs. The receptors derive from a human donor in good health.

The table lists this clonotype with a few counts. J is TRBJ1-2 and V is TRBV2; D is ambiguous. V was shortened by 5 bases and J by 8 bases, with 24 bases between the two germline ends. Per germline, CDR1 SNHLY and CDR2 FYNNEI. This CDR3 comprises 16 residues. CDR3 loop: CASSRFQGSTAYGYTF. Here the CDR3 DNA reads TGTGCCAGCAGTCGATTTCAAGGGAGTACAGCTTACGGCTACACCTTC. Complete variable domain (other parts from reference TRBV2 and TRBJ1-2): EPEVTQTPSHQVTQMGQEVILRCVPISNHLYFYWYRQILGQKVEFLVSFYNNEISEKSEIFDDQFSVERPDGSNFTLKIRSTKLEDSAMYFCASSRFQGSTAYGYTFGSGTRLTVV.

A note on this clonotype: A much larger clone lies a single base off, so this may be a read error. The final CDR3 position lacks the conserved phenylalanine or tryptophan, pointing to a likely read error. The genes are TRBV6-5 and TRBJ1-2; D perhaps matches TRBD1 (6 bases). The CDR3 spans 14 residues. Germline V CDR1 and CDR2: MNHEY, SVGAGI. The germline V and J ends were trimmed by 2 bases and 4 bases, with 11 bases remaining between them. This CDR3 reads CASSYGGGLYGYTS. The CDR3 DNA reads TGTGCCAGCAGTTACGGCGGGGGCCTCTATGGCTACACCTCC.

The gene calls are TRBV5-1 and TRBJ2-5, with D tentatively TRBD2 (6 bases). The germline V and J ends were trimmed by 0 bases and 3 bases, with 12 bases remaining between them. Germline CDR1 reads SGHRS; CDR2 reads YFSETQ. The CDR3 totals 15 residues. CDR3 sequence reads: CASSLAGRGEETQYF. DNA of the CDR3: TGCGCCAGCAGCTTGGCCGGGAGAGGAGAAGAGACCCAGTACTTC.

This clonotype was recorded only once. J is TRBJ1-1 and V is TRBV6-5; 11 positions match TRBD1. Trimming removed 4 bases from V and 6 bases from J; junction bases left unmatched: 1. Germline assignment: CDR1 MNHEY and CDR2 SVGAGI. The CDR3 is 13 amino acids. CDR3 sequence (DNA): TGTGCCAGCAGTTGGACAGGGGGCTCTGAAGCTTTCTTT. Protein sequence: CASSWTGGSEAFF.

The chain joins TRBV20-1 to TRBJ1-1; D is undetermined. This CDR3 has 17 amino acids. V shed 6 bases and J shed 1 base, with 24 bases lying between them. Germline values: CDR1 DFQATT, CDR2 SNEGSKA (reference sequence). This CDR3 reads CSASSQGYLGRNTEAFF. DNA of the CDR3: TGCAGTGCCAGCAGCCAAGGTTATCTTGGCAGGAACACTGAAGCTTTCTTT.

V usage is TRBV30 and J usage is TRBJ1-2; D might be TRBD1 (6 bases). Trimming stripped 3 bases from V and 6 bases from J, with 11 bases between. The CDR3 has 12 residues. The germline V gene has CDR1 GTSNPN and CDR2 SVGIG (reference sequence). The CDR3 DNA reads as TGTGCCTGGAGCCCCCGGGGGCATGGCTACACCTTC. It is translated as CAWSPRGHGYTF.

The rearrangement links TRBV2 to TRBJ2-5; no definite D call. The CDR3 totals 12 residues. Germline assignment: CDR1 SNHLY and CDR2 FYNNEI. V was cut by 4 bases and J by 2 bases, with 5 bases left in between. CDR3 residues: CASSALQETQYF. The CDR3 coding sequence is TGTGCCAGCAGTGCCTTACAAGAGACCCAGTACTTC.

The V and J genes are TRBV2 and TRBJ1-2; the match to TRBD1 covers 9 bases. The CDR3 is 12 residues long. Germline CDR1 and CDR2: SNHLY and FYNNEI. The V segment lost 8 bases and the J segment 9 bases; nucleotides outside the gene matches: 7. CDR3 DNA: TGTGCCAGCCTGGACAGGGGTAGGAGCTACACCTTC. It codes for CASLDRGRSYTF.

This rearrangement joins TRBV7-2 to TRBJ2-2, with no clear D. The CDR3 is 13 residues long. Per germline, CDR1 SGHTA and CDR2 FQGNSA. The V end lost 10 bases, the J end lost 7 bases, and 16 bases lay between the germline ends. The CDR3 is CATLSTLGGELFF. The CDR3 DNA is TGTGCCACCCTATCGACCCTGGGCGGGGAGCTGTTTTTT.

In this sample, this clonotype turned up many times. The rearrangement links TRBV7-9 to TRBJ1-1; D gene ambiguous. CDR1 is SEHNR, CDR2 FQNEAQ, per germline (reference sequence). V was cut by 1 base and J by 4 bases, with 7 bases left in between. This CDR3 has 13 amino acids. The CDR3 bases are TGTGCCAGCAGCTTAGAGGATGGCACTGAAGCTTTCTTT. It encodes CASSLEDGTEAFF. Complete variable domain (other parts from reference TRBV7-9 and TRBJ1-1): DTGVSQNPRHKITKRGQNVTFRCDPISEHNRLYWYRQTLGQGPEFLTYFQNEAQLEKSRLLSDRFSAERPKGSFSTLEIQRTEQGDSAMYLCASSLEDGTEAFFGQGTRLTVV.

Many counts were recorded for this clonotype. V gene TRBV20-1 combines with J gene TRBJ2-1, with TRBD1 identical over 7 bases. This CDR3 spans 15 amino acids. V lost 6 bases, J lost 2 bases, and 10 bases stayed unmatched. The germline V gene encodes CDR1 DFQATT and CDR2 SNEGSKA (reference sequence). CDR3 sequence (DNA): TGCAGTGCCCGGAAGACAGGGTCTCCCTACAATGAGCAGTTCTTC. Protein sequence: CSARKTGSPYNEQFF.

This clonotype was observed at least ten times. V and J are TRBV20-1 and TRBJ2-7; the match to TRBD2 covers 14 bases. Trimming removed 6 bases from V and 2 bases from J; junction bases left unmatched: 9. The CDR3 sequence is 16 residues long. Looked up from germline, CDR1 is DFQATT and CDR2 is SNEGSKA (reference sequence). In DNA, the CDR3 is TGCAGTGCAACCGGGACTAGCGGGAGCTCGGCCTACGAGCAGTACTTC. As protein: CSATGTSGSSAYEQYF.

This clonotype was counted at least ten times. The chain uses TRBV5-4 and TRBJ2-7; D call uncertain. The CDR3 totals 11 residues. The V gene lost 5 bases and the J gene lost 5 bases, with 8 bases spanning the gap. Germline V CDR1 and CDR2: SGHNT, YYREEE (reference sequence). CDR3: CASSRLDEQYF. DNA for the CDR3: TGTGCCAGCAGTAGACTGGACGAGCAGTACTTC.

The V and J genes are TRBV29-1 and TRBJ1-2, with D maybe TRBD1 (6 bases). Between the trimmed V and J ends, which lost 5 bases and 2 bases, there was a span of 12 bases. Per germline, CDR1 SQVTM and CDR2 ANQGSEA. This CDR3 has 13 amino acids. The CDR3 DNA sequence: TGCAGCGTTTGGGACACCGAAAACTATGGCTACACCTTC. Protein: CSVWDTENYGYTF.